The 22 T cell receptor beta chains listed next were all sequenced from one sample in a study of radiotherapy plus CTLA-4 blockade in lung cancer. The method was immunoSEQ multiplex PCR; TCRdb's version includes in-frame clones alone and lacks a portion of them. The sample lists about 31,000 clones; under 85% were seen once. The source material was peripheral blood, sampled from a patient treated with radiotherapy plus ipilimumab. These receptors all stem from a human donor with non-small cell lung cancer whose response to radiotherapy plus ipilimumab could not be evaluated.

The chain links TRBV9 to TRBJ2-3; possibly TRBD2 for D (6 bases). CDR1 and CDR2 (germline): SGDLS, YYNGEE. V dropped 0 bases and J dropped 8 bases, with 10 bases sitting between them. This CDR3 comprises 13 residues. The CDR3 reads CASSVGGGPTQYF. The CDR3 DNA is TGTGCCAGCAGCGTAGGGGGAGGCCCTACGCAGTATTTT. The whole variable domain, remainder taken from reference TRBV9 and TRBJ2-3, is DSGVTQTPKHLITATGQRVTLRCSPRSGDLSVYWYQQSLDQGLQFLIQYYNGEERAKGNILERFSAQQFPDLHSELNLSSLELGDSALYFCASSVGGGPTQYFGPGTRLTVL.

The chain recombines TRBV6-5 with TRBJ1-6; TRBD1 matches 7 bases. From germline, CDR1 is MNHEY and CDR2 SVGAGI. V was clipped by 2 bases and J by 10 bases; unmatched bases: 2. The CDR3 covers 13 residues. CDR3: CASSYKGASPLHF. The CDR3 DNA sequence: TGTGCCAGCAGTTACAAGGGGGCATCACCCCTCCACTTT.

The chain recombines TRBV7-8 with TRBJ2-7; 9 nucleotides line up with TRBD2. The CDR3 length is 15 residues. With 4 bases clipped from V and 4 bases from J, the junction kept 8 bases outside the gene matches. From germline, CDR1 is SGHVS and CDR2 FQNEAQ. The CDR3 reads CASSSRGGRVYEQYF. The CDR3 DNA follows: TGTGCCAGCAGCTCCCGTGGCGGGAGGGTATACGAGCAGTACTTC.

The chain couples TRBV5-4 to TRBJ2-6; tentatively, D is TRBD1 (5 bases). V lost 3 bases and J lost 0, with 13 bases in between. Germline V lookup: CDR1 SGHNT, CDR2 YYREEE (reference sequence). This CDR3 is built from 17 residues. The CDR3 reads CASSSMTARSGANVLTF. CDR3 coding DNA: TGTGCCAGCAGCTCCATGACAGCCCGCTCTGGGGCCAACGTCCTGACTTTC.

In this sample, this clone turned up once. V and J are TRBV30 and TRBJ1-4; unclear D gene. The CDR3 consists of 13 residues. Germline V lookup: CDR1 GTSNPN, CDR2 SVGIG (reference sequence). V gave up 5 bases and J gave up 6 bases, with 13 bases separating them. CDR3 in amino acids: CAWEMDGDEKLFF. The CDR3 bases are TGTGCCTGGGAAATGGACGGGGATGAAAAACTGTTTTTT.

The CDR3 protein is CASSVAFGRGADTQYF. The CDR3 nucleotides are TGTGCCAGCAGCGTAGCTTTCGGGAGGGGGGCAGATACGCAGTATTTT. The chain is built from TRBV9 and TRBJ2-3; 8 bases match TRBD2. Germline V gives CDR1 SGDLS, CDR2 YYNGEE. This CDR3 is 16 amino acids long. The V segment lost 0 bases and the J segment 4 bases; nucleotides outside the gene matches: 7.

The V gene is TRBV5-1, the J gene TRBJ1-4; TRBD1 agrees at 7 bases. This CDR3 region has 15 residues. V trimming: 3 bases; J trimming: 4 bases; junction bases outside the gene matches: 6. Looked up from germline, CDR1 is SGHRS and CDR2 is YFSETQ. The CDR3 reads CASSSTGDGNEKLFF. In DNA, the CDR3 is TGCGCCAGCAGCTCCACAGGGGATGGTAATGAAAAACTGTTTTTT.

This clone was seen a few times. The chain recombines TRBV9 with TRBJ2-7, with 11 nucleotides matching TRBD2. V lost 0 bases, J lost 1 base, and 0 bases stayed unmatched. Germline V gene sequence: CDR1 SGDLS, CDR2 YYNGEE. This CDR3 spans 15 amino acids. The CDR3: CASSVGLAGSYEQYF. CDR3 in DNA: TGTGCCAGCAGCGTAGGACTAGCGGGATCCTACGAGCAGTACTTC.

The V and J genes are TRBV29-1 and TRBJ1-5; 7 bases agree with TRBD1. Germline CDR1 reads SQVTM; CDR2 reads ANQGSEA. The CDR3 runs to 13 residues. V dropped 6 bases and J dropped 5; count of bases not matched to a gene: 7. CDR3: CSVADRRDQPQHF. For the CDR3, the DNA is TGCAGCGTCGCGGACAGGAGGGATCAGCCCCAGCATTTT. Looking up the rest from reference TRBV29-1 and TRBJ1-5 gives the full variable domain: SAVISQKPSRDICQRGTSLTIQCQVDSQVTMMFWYRQQPGQSLTLIATANQGSEATYESGFVIDKFPISRPNLTFSTLTVSNMSPEDSSIYLCSVADRRDQPQHFGDGTRLSIL.

The genes are TRBV7-9 and TRBJ1-4; D remains ambiguous. This CDR3 comprises 14 residues. Germline lookup yields CDR1 SEHNR and CDR2 FQNEAQ (reference sequence). The germline V and J ends were trimmed by 3 bases and 8 bases, with 13 bases remaining between them. The CDR3: CASSFQAGNEKLFF. The DNA of the CDR3 is TGTGCCAGCAGCTTTCAGGCGGGGAACGAAAAACTGTTTTTT.

J is TRBJ2-1 and V is TRBV19, with 8 bases identical to TRBD2. Trimming at V came to 3 bases and at J to 4 bases, leaving 14 bases not matched to a gene. CDR3 length equals 18 residues. Germline lookup yields CDR1 LNHDA and CDR2 SQIVND (reference sequence). In DNA form, the CDR3 reads TGTGCCAGTAGTATGCCGGGACTAGAGTTCCGCCGATACAATGAGCAGTTCTTC. Its protein is CASSMPGLEFRRYNEQFF.

A few counts support this clone. The genes are TRBV6-1 and TRBJ2-5; no definite D call. In germline, CDR1 is MNHNS, CDR2 SASEGT. The CDR3 consists of 14 residues. The V end was cut by 2 bases, the J end by 1 base, with 8 bases between. CDR3 DNA: TGTGCCAGCAGTGAAACGCAGTCCCAAGAGACCCAGTACTTC. This sequence encodes CASSETQSQETQYF.

This chain uses TRBV28 with TRBJ1-3; weak D call: TRBD1 (5 bases). Trimming cost V 1 base and J 4 bases, with 14 bases left between them. The CDR3 consists of 16 residues. CDR1 is MDHEN, CDR2 SYDVKM, per germline. CDR3 nucleotide sequence: TGTGCCAGCAGTTTATACTCCGCAGGGAAAGGAAACACCATATATTTT. It encodes CASSLYSAGKGNTIYF. The full variable domain, in which reference TRBV28 and TRBJ1-3 provide the parts outside the CDR3, is DVKVTQSSRYLVKRTGEKVFLECVQDMDHENMFWYRQDPGLGLRLIYFSYDVKMKEKGDIPEGYSVSREKKERFSLILESASTNQTSMYLCASSLYSAGKGNTIYFGEGSWLTVV.

The V and J genes are TRBV6-1 and TRBJ1-5, with D possibly being TRBD1 (5 bases). The germline V and J ends were trimmed by 5 bases and 4 bases, with 9 bases remaining between them. CDR3 length: 13 amino acids. Germline V gene lookup returns CDR1 MNHNS and CDR2 SASEGT. This CDR3 reads CASSPKGNQPQHF. The CDR3 DNA reads TGTGCCAGCAGTCCGAAGGGGAATCAGCCCCAGCATTTT.

The rearrangement uses TRBV9 and TRBJ2-7, with TRBD2 matching over 13 bases. Germline V gives CDR1 SGDLS, CDR2 YYNGEE. V shed 3 bases and J 0 bases; nucleotides not matched to a gene: 27. CDR3 length equals 24 residues. CDR3 in DNA: TGTGCCAGCAGCGCACCCCCTAGACGGCCCCCCGGACTAGCGGGAGAGCCGAGCTCCTACGAGCAGTACTTC. This encodes CASSAPPRRPPGLAGEPSSYEQYF.

The chain couples TRBV19 to TRBJ1-5; D gene unclear. CDR1 and CDR2 from the germline V gene are LNHDA and SQIVND (reference sequence). This CDR3 contains 13 residues. The ends were cut back, 7 bases at V and 4 bases at J, with 11 bases in the middle. The CDR3 coding sequence is TGTGCCAGTAACTTAGGGAGAAATCAGCCCCAGCATTTT. Its protein product is CASNLGRNQPQHF.

The chain uses TRBV11-2 and TRBJ2-3; no definite D call. CDR1 is SGHAT and CDR2 is FQNNGV in the germline V gene. Trimming pared 1 base from V and 2 bases from J, leaving 10 bases between. This CDR3 is 15 amino acids long. The CDR3 coding sequence is TGTGCCAGCAGCTTAGTTTCCGGGTTCACAGATACGCAGTATTTT. Amino acid sequence: CASSLVSGFTDTQYF.

CDR3: CASSWSDSQETQYF. Written as DNA, the CDR3 is TGCGCCAGCAGCTGGTCGGACAGCCAAGAGACCCAGTACTTC. The V gene is TRBV5-1, the J gene TRBJ2-5; maybe TRBD1 (6 bases). The V gene lost 3 bases and the J gene lost 1 base, with 10 bases spanning the gap. CDR1 is SGHRS and CDR2 is YFSETQ in the germline V gene. CDR3 length equals 14 residues.

The V and J genes are TRBV2 and TRBJ1-2; the match to TRBD1 covers 7 bases. CDR1 is SNHLY, CDR2 FYNNEI, per germline. The V segment lost 7 bases and the J segment 8 bases; nucleotides outside the gene matches: 10. CDR3 length: 13 residues. CDR3 protein: CASTLQGLRGYTF. CDR3 in DNA: TGTGCCAGCACCCTACAGGGGCTTCGGGGCTACACCTTC.

This chain joins TRBV5-5 and TRBJ1-3; possible D gene TRBD1, 5 bases. V shed 2 bases and J shed 2 bases, with 11 bases lying between them. Germline CDR1 reads SGHKS; CDR2 reads YYEKEE (reference sequence). This CDR3 has 15 residues. CDR3 nucleotide sequence: TGTGCCAGCAGCTTCAACGGGGGTACTGGAAACACCATATATTTT. This sequence encodes CASSFNGGTGNTIYF.

This clone occurred once. The genes are TRBV30 and TRBJ2-7; 7 bases agree with TRBD1. CDR1 is GTSNPN and CDR2 is SVGIG in the germline V gene (reference sequence). The CDR3 runs 13 residues. Trimming cost V 2 bases and J 0 bases; bases outside gene matches: 1. The CDR3 is CAWSRGLSYEQYF. For the CDR3, the DNA is TGTGCCTGGAGTAGGGGGCTCTCCTACGAGCAGTACTTC.

This clone was seen once. The gene calls are TRBV4-1 and TRBJ1-2; D possibly corresponds to TRBD1 (6 bases). CDR1 is MGHRA and CDR2 is YSYEKL in the germline V gene. This CDR3 contains 19 residues. Deletions cut 3 bases from V and 2 bases from J, with 25 bases between. The CDR3 loop is CASSHIVRDKLRGNYGYTF. CDR3 nucleotide sequence: TGCGCCAGCAGCCACATAGTAAGGGACAAGCTTAGGGGGAACTATGGCTACACCTTC.